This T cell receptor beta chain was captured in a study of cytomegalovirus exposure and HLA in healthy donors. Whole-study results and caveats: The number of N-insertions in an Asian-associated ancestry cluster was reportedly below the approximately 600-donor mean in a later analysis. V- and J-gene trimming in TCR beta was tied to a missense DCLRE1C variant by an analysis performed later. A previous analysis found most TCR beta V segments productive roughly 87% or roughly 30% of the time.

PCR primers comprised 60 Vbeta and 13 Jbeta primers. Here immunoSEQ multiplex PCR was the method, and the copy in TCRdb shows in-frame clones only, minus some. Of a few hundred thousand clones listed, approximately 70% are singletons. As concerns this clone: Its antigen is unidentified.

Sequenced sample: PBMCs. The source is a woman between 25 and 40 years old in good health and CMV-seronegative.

The CDR3: CASSPKASGTQNTGELFF. CDR3 bases: TGTGCCAGCTCACCGAAGGCAAGCGGGACCCAGAACACCGGGGAGCTGTTTTTT. The chain has TRBV18 and TRBJ2-2; 7 bases are a match to TRBD2. This CDR3 comprises 18 residues. V gave up 3 bases and J gave up 1 base; unmatched junction bases: 11. CDR1 is KGHSH, CDR2 LQKENI, per germline.